This T cell receptor beta chain was obtained from a study of blood T cell repertoires in COVID-19. Whole-study context: Material from acute and convalescent COVID-19 was sourced from the United States, Italy and Spain. Sources were T cells, B-cell-depleted T cells, or PBMCs; the material itself was cDNA or gDNA.

V gave up 8 bases and J gave up 0 bases, with 5 bases separating them. CDR3 size: 11 residues. Germline loops: CDR1 MNHEY, CDR2 SVGAGI. Original handling: Amplification of reference gene primers provided the estimated nucleated cell counts. The data were produced by immunoSEQ multiplex PCR, yet TCRdb's version contains in-frame clones alone and is incomplete. V and J calls plus clone size are reproduced from that table; the DNA served to infer D and trimming. The profile shows roughly 60,000 clones, approximately 84% of them singletons. The sequencing input was peripheral blood. The receptor comes from a man between 60 and 70 years old with acute or convalescent COVID-19. This sequence joins TRBV6-5 and TRBJ2-7, with D unclear. The CDR3 nucleotides read TGTGCCAGCGGAGTCTCCTACGAGCAGTACTTC. Protein sequence: CASGVSYEQYF.